This TCR beta chain is drawn from a study of T cell responses to AZD1222 COVID-19 vaccine. Study summary: Second-dose recipients at about 4 or about 12 weeks were treated as one pooled group. Study-wide results and caveats: Spike-specific TCR repertoires showed rising breadth and depth after two AZD1222 doses.

Regarding this clone: Its specificity is unknown.

The V gene end was trimmed by 0 bases and the J gene end by 4 bases; junction bases not matched to a gene: 5. The CDR3 has 15 amino acids. Germline V gives CDR1 SGHTA, CDR2 FQGTGA. Profiled with immunoSEQ multiplex PCR; TCRdb holds only in-frame clones, not every one. The table shows about 150,000 clones, with more than 85% occurring only once. This receptor was obtained from an adult in good health. The chain joins TRBV7-3 to TRBJ2-7; 8 bases are a match to TRBD1. The specimen comprised peripheral blood, sampled on day 0 of AZD1222 vaccination. The CDR3 coding sequence is TGTGCCAGCAGCTTAACAGGTGGACAGGGATACGAGCAGTACTTC. It is translated as CASSLTGGQGYEQYF. The full variable domain, in which reference TRBV7-3 and TRBJ2-7 provide the parts outside the CDR3, is GAGVSQTPSNKVTEKGKYVELRCDPISGHTALYWYRQSLGQGPEFLIYFQGTGAADDSGLPNDRFFAVRPEGSVSTLKIQRTERGDSAVYLCASSLTGGQGYEQYFGPGTRLTVT.